Listed below are T cell receptor beta chains from one sample, sequenced in a study of glioma-infiltrating T cells after dendritic cell vaccination. Sequenced by immunoSEQ multiplex PCR; TCRdb stores in-frame clones only, minus some. The sample contains 2,500 to 3,000 clones, 85% of which appear only once. Source: tumor tissue, taken after dendritic cell vaccination. Receptors originate from a human donor with glioblastoma. The CDR3 runs from the conserved cysteine through the conserved F or W. The D gene is left open where the match is weak. Not every row has a clone size; where given, it reads once, few, many or a size class.

CASSRHDGPGELFF,TGTGCCAGCAGCCGACATGATGGGCCCGGGGAGCTGTTTTTT,TRBV11-2,NA,TRBJ2-2,NA
CASSLFLTGGDFNEQFF,TGTGCCAGCAGTTTGTTCCTTACAGGGGGCGATTTCAATGAGCAGTTCTTC,TRBV27,NA,TRBJ2-1,TRBD1
CASSYRVGTDTQYF,TGTGCCAGTAGTTACAGGGTAGGCACAGATACGCAGTATTTT,TRBV19,NA,TRBJ2-3,NA
CASSPNSNTDTQYF,TGTGCCAGCTCACCTAACTCAAACACAGATACGCAGTATTTT,TRBV18,NA,TRBJ2-3,NA
CASSSAGGEGTQYF,TGTGCCAGCAGCTCAGCGGGGGGGGAGGGGACCCAGTACTTC,TRBV6-5,NA,TRBJ2-5,TRBD2
CASSAGLAGGGTQYF,TGTGCCAGCAGCGCGGGACTAGCGGGAGGTGGGACCCAGTACTTC,TRBV7-2,NA,TRBJ2-5,TRBD2
CASSRGPGGYGYTF,TGTGCCAGCAGCCGCGGGCCTGGGGGGTATGGCTACACCTTC,TRBV6-5,once,TRBJ1-2,NA
CASSLEGGSYGYTF,TGCGCCAGCAGCTTGGAAGGGGGTAGCTATGGCTACACCTTC,TRBV5-1,NA,TRBJ1-2,NA
CASSELASGGRTDTQYF,TGTGCCAGCAGTGAATTGGCTAGCGGGGGCCGCACAGATACGCAGTATTTT,TRBV2,NA,TRBJ2-3,TRBD2
CASSFGTEGNQPQHF,TGTGCCAGCAGCTTTGGGACAGAAGGCAATCAGCCCCAGCATTTT,TRBV5-4,NA,TRBJ1-5,TRBD1
CASSRHRDSQETQYF,TGCGCCAGCAGCCGCCACCGGGACAGCCAAGAGACCCAGTACTTC,TRBV4-3,NA,TRBJ2-5,TRBD1
CSAPTWANEQFF,TGCAGCGCCCCTACCTGGGCTAATGAGCAGTTCTTC,TRBV29-1,NA,TRBJ2-1,NA
CAWGPKGRSNQPQHF,TGTGCCTGGGGTCCTAAGGGGCGTAGCAATCAGCCCCAGCATTTT,TRBV30,once,TRBJ1-5,NA
CASSPRGGPYNEQFF,TGTGCCAGCAGCCCCCGCGGGGGGCCCTACAATGAGCAGTTCTTC,TRBV7-7,once,TRBJ2-1,TRBD2
CASSLQRDSYEQYF,TGTGCCAGCAGCTTACAGCGGGACTCCTACGAGCAGTACTTC,TRBV7-2,NA,TRBJ2-7,TRBD2
CASSQRTSGSNEQFF,TGCGCCAGCAGCCAGCGGACTAGCGGGAGTAATGAGCAGTTCTTC,TRBV7-9,NA,TRBJ2-1,TRBD2
CASSTWTDSGNTIYF,TGTGCCAGCAGCACCTGGACAGATAGTGGAAACACCATATATTTT,TRBV11-3,NA,TRBJ1-3,NA
CASSPPGGGYTF,TGTGCCAGCAGTCCCCCGGGAGGAGGCTACACCTTC,TRBV28,NA,TRBJ1-2,NA
CASSPGARGTPAYEQYF,TGTGCCAGCTCACCGGGCGCTCGTGGGACACCGGCCTACGAGCAGTACTTC,TRBV18,NA,TRBJ2-7,NA
CSILAGGSYNEQFF,TGCAGCATACTAGCGGGAGGTTCCTACAATGAGCAGTTCTTC,TRBV29-1,NA,TRBJ2-1,TRBD2
CASKGVGSNQPQHF,TGTGCCAGCAAGGGGGTGGGTAGCAATCAGCCCCAGCATTTT,TRBV6-1,NA,TRBJ1-5,NA
CATSRTGLGQPQHF,TGTGCCACCAGCAGGACAGGGTTAGGTCAGCCCCAGCATTTT,TRBV15,once,TRBJ1-5,TRBD1
CASSSGTYYTEAFF,TGCGCCAGCAGCTCAGGGACTTACTATACTGAAGCTTTCTTT,TRBV5-1,NA,TRBJ1-1,NA
CASSLFRNEQFF,TGTGCCAGCAGTTTGTTCCGGAATGAGCAGTTCTTC,TRBV27,NA,TRBJ2-1,NA
CAISDKTSGAYEQYF,TGTGCCATCAGCGACAAGACTAGTGGGGCCTACGAGCAGTACTTC,TRBV10-3,NA,TRBJ2-7,NA
CASSESTGPYGYTF,TGTGCCAGCAGTGAGTCGACAGGGCCCTATGGCTACACCTTC,TRBV25-1,NA,TRBJ1-2,TRBD1
CASSPQTGATYEQYF,TGTGCCAGCTCACCACAGACAGGGGCGACCTACGAGCAGTACTTC,TRBV18,NA,TRBJ2-7,TRBD1
CASSQAGGRSSYNEQFF,TGTGCCAGCTCACAGGCCGGGGGGAGGAGCTCCTACAATGAGCAGTTCTTC,TRBV18,NA,TRBJ2-1,TRBD2
CASNSRGLSYINEQFF,TGTGCCAGCAACTCCCGGGGACTGAGCTACATAAACGAGCAGTTCTTC,TRBV5-4,NA,TRBJ2-1,NA
CASSLWSGRGLATEAFF,TGTGCCAGCAGTTTATGGTCCGGAAGGGGATTGGCCACTGAAGCTTTCTTT,TRBV27,NA,TRBJ1-1,NA
CASRGTSLLNIQYF,TGTGCCAGCCGGGGGACTAGCCTTTTAAACATTCAGTACTTC,TRBV27,NA,TRBJ2-4,TRBD2
CASSSFTGNTEAFF,TGTGCCAGCAGCTCCTTTACAGGGAACACTGAAGCTTTCTTT,TRBV11-2,NA,TRBJ1-1,NA
CASSESRQALFF,TGCGCCAGCAGTGAGTCGAGACAGGCCCTGTTTTTT,TRBV10-2,NA,TRBJ2-2,NA
CASSPPGGRNTEAFF,TGTGCCAGCTCACCACCTGGAGGGAGGAACACTGAAGCTTTCTTT,TRBV18,NA,TRBJ1-1,NA
CASSPRSTDGYTF,TGTGCCAGCAGCCCCCGGAGCACCGATGGCTACACCTTC,TRBV9,once,TRBJ1-2,NA
CASSPTGQGSGNTIYF,TGTGCCAGCTCACCAACTGGACAGGGCTCTGGAAACACCATATATTTT,TRBV18,NA,TRBJ1-3,TRBD1
CATSRIAGAPETQYF,TGTGCCACCAGCAGAATAGCGGGAGCCCCAGAGACCCAGTACTTC,TRBV15,NA,TRBJ2-5,TRBD2
CASSTWTDSGNTIYF,TGTGCCAGCAGCACCTGGACAGATAGTGGAAACACCATATATTTT,TRBV11-2,large,TRBJ1-3,NA
CASRATSGSESYEQYF,TGCGCCAGCAGGGCTACTAGCGGGAGTGAGTCCTACGAGCAGTACTTC,TRBV5-1,NA,TRBJ2-7,TRBD2
CASAGTGPYGYTF,TGTGCCAGCGCCGGGACAGGGCCCTATGGCTACACCTTC,TRBV25-1,NA,TRBJ1-2,TRBD1
CASSEAYEAFF,TGTGCCAGCAGCGAAGCTTATGAAGCTTTCTTT,TRBV2,NA,TRBJ1-1,NA
CASSKGRGDYGYTF,TGTGCCAGCAGCAAAGGTCGGGGGGACTATGGCTACACCTTC,TRBV21-1,NA,TRBJ1-2,NA
CASSIGTSGSENIQYF,TGTGCCAGTAGTATAGGGACTAGCGGGAGCGAAAACATTCAGTACTTC,TRBV19,NA,TRBJ2-4,TRBD2